These T cell receptor beta chains were read from a single sample in a study of response to subunit inactivated influenza vaccine. TCRdb processed the RT-PCR reads anew with MiXCR; each CDR3 protein has one entry. This sample carries 860,000 or so distinct CDR3 sequences, 21% of them seen once, and the ten largest clones take about a tenth. The sequenced sample was PBMCs from blood, obtained about 5 days after vaccination. The receptors were gathered from a man aged 50 to 60 who received an inactivated influenza vaccine. Both conserved end residues are part of each CDR3. D genes are given only for firm matches. Clone sizes are given selectively: once, few, many, or a class where the clone is expanded.

NA | TRBJ1-6 | few | TRBV12-3/TRBV12-4 | TGTGCCAGCAGTTTAGGACGGTCCGAGAGTTCACCCCTCCACTTT | CASSLGRSESSPLHF
TRBD2 | TRBJ2-7 | NA | TRBV20-1 | TGCAGTGCTAGCCGGACTAGCGGGAGCGAGCAGTACTTC | CSASRTSGSEQYF
TRBD2 | TRBJ2-7 | few | TRBV6-6 | TGTGCCAGCAGTCTCAGGACTAGTGAGCAGTACTTC | CASSLRTSEQYF
NA | TRBJ1-4 | few | TRBV15 | TGTGCCACCAGCAGGGGTCTTAATGAAAAACTGTTTTTT | CATSRGLNEKLFF
NA | TRBJ2-3 | NA | TRBV5-8 | TGTGCCAGCAGCTTGCCTATGGATACGCAGTATTTT | CASSLPMDTQYF
NA | TRBJ2-7 | NA | TRBV11-2 | TGTGCCAGCAGCTTACGGTATGGGTCCAACGAGCAGTACTTC | CASSLRYGSNEQYF
TRBD1 | TRBJ1-5 | NA | TRBV3-1 | TGTGCCAGCAGCCAAGGCAGGGGGCTGGATCAGCCCCAGCATTTT | CASSQGRGLDQPQHF
NA | TRBJ2-3 | few | TRBV6-5 | TGTGCCAGCAGTTACTCCGGAGCCAGAGTGGATACGCAGTATTTT | CASSYSGARVDTQYF
NA | TRBJ1-3 | few | TRBV28 | TGTGCCAGCAGTTTAAGGGGGGATTTTGGAAACACCATATATTTT | CASSLRGDFGNTIYF
NA | TRBJ1-1 | NA | TRBV6-1 | TGTGCCAGCAGCCCGGACAGAGCGAGTTTCAACACTGAAGCTTTCTTT | CASSPDRASFNTEAFF
NA | TRBJ1-4 | NA | TRBV10-3 | TGTGCCATCAGTGAGTCGAACGGCATTAATGAAAAACTGTTTTTT | CAISESNGINEKLFF
NA | TRBJ1-6 | few | TRBV20-1 | TGCAGTGCAGAAAGGTTCGACCACTGGGATTCACCCCTCCACTTT | CSAERFDHWDSPLHF
NA | TRBJ2-7 | NA | TRBV14 | TGTGCCAGCAGCCAAGCTCAGAAGGCCTACGAGCAGTACTTC | CASSQAQKAYEQYF
NA | TRBJ2-4 | NA | TRBV5-6 | TGTGCCAGCAGCAGCCTCGTGGAAGGTGAAAACATTCAGTACTTC | CASSSLVEGENIQYF
TRBD1 | TRBJ1-4 | few | TRBV7-2 | TGTGCCAGCAGCCCAGGGGGAGCTTTTGAAAAACTGTTTTTT | CASSPGGAFEKLFF
TRBD2 | TRBJ2-2 | few | TRBV15 | TGTGCCACCATGGGCGGGAGTAAGTCCGGGGAGCTGTTTTTT | CATMGGSKSGELFF
TRBD2 | TRBJ2-5 | NA | TRBV3-1 | TGTGCCAGCAGCCACTCTAGCGGCCAAGAGACCCAGTACTTC | CASSHSSGQETQYF
NA | TRBJ2-1 | NA | TRBV20-1 | TGCAGTGCTAGAGACTTCAATGAGCAGTTCTTC | CSARDFNEQFF
NA | TRBJ1-3 | NA | TRBV12-3/TRBV12-4 | TGTGCCAGCAGCCCGACCTCCTTGGTGGGAAACACCATATATTTT | CASSPTSLVGNTIYF
NA | TRBJ2-4 | few | TRBV29-1 | TGCAGCGGGCCCTCGGTCGGTGACAAAAACATTCAGTACTTC | CSGPSVGDKNIQYF
TRBD2 | TRBJ2-3 | NA | TRBV7-2 | TGTGCCAGCAGCTTAGCACTAGCGGGCCATACGCAGTATTTT | CASSLALAGHTQYF
TRBD2 | TRBJ2-1 | NA | TRBV29-1 | TGCAGCGTCGATTCTCGGACTAGCGGGAGGGCCTCCTACAATGAGCAGTTCTTC | CSVDSRTSGRASYNEQFF
NA | TRBJ2-5 | few | TRBV5-1 | TGCGCCAGCAATGGGGGGACAAACCAAGAGACCCAGTACTTC | CASNGGTNQETQYF
TRBD1 | TRBJ1-1 | few | TRBV20-1 | TGCAGTGCTCGTAGACAGGGGAGGAAGAACACTGAAGCTTTCTTT | CSARRQGRKNTEAFF
TRBD2 | TRBJ2-7 | NA | TRBV20-1 | TGCAGTGCTCCCAGACTAGCGGAGGCCTACGAGCAGTACTTC | CSAPRLAEAYEQYF
NA | TRBJ1-2 | many | TRBV30 | TGTGCCTTCGGTCGGGCCAACTATGGCTACACCTTC | CAFGRANYGYTF
TRBD2 | TRBJ2-1 | few | TRBV5-5 | TGTGCCAGCAGCTTGTTGGGTGCTAGCGGGAGCCAGCAGTTCTTC | CASSLLGASGSQQFF
NA | TRBJ1-1 | NA | TRBV10-3 | TGTGCCATCAGTGACTCGGCAGATGCGAACACTGAAGCTTTCTTT | CAISDSADANTEAFF
NA | TRBJ1-5 | NA | TRBV20-1 | TGCAGTGCTAGGTGGAGGGTGAATCAGCCCCAGCATTTT | CSARWRVNQPQHF
TRBD1 | TRBJ1-3 | NA | TRBV6-1 | TGTGCCAGCAGACCCGGGACAGCCTTTTCTGGAAACACCATATATTTT | CASRPGTAFSGNTIYF
NA | TRBJ2-5 | many | TRBV10-3 | TGTGCCATCAGTGAGCTCGTGTCGGAGACCCAGTACTTC | CAISELVSETQYF
NA | TRBJ1-2 | NA | TRBV20-1 | TGCAGTGCTAGAGTCGGTGGGCATTATGGCTACACCTTC | CSARVGGHYGYTF
NA | TRBJ2-3 | few | TRBV12-3/TRBV12-4 | TGTGCCAGCAGTTTAAACAGGGATGATACGCAGTATTTT | CASSLNRDDTQYF
TRBD1 | TRBJ1-3 | few | TRBV10-3 | TGTGCCACCAGTTCCGGGACAGGGGGAAGGAACACCATATATTTT | CATSSGTGGRNTIYF
NA | TRBJ1-2 | NA | TRBV4-1 | TGCGCCAGCAGCCAAGAGTACTCACGGGGCTGGGGCTACACCTTC | CASSQEYSRGWGYTF
NA | TRBJ1-1 | once | TRBV7-2 | TGTGCCAGCAGCCCCGTAGGATCTGAAGCTTTCTTT | CASSPVGSEAFF
NA | TRBJ2-1 | NA | TRBV5-1 | TGCGCCAGCAGCTTGCGAAGGGGAACCAATGAGCAGTTCTTC | CASSLRRGTNEQFF
TRBD2 | TRBJ2-1 | NA | TRBV20-1 | TGCAGGACCCACGGACTAGCGGACAATGAGCAGTTCTTC | CRTHGLADNEQFF
NA | TRBJ1-1 | many | TRBV5-1 | TGCGCCAGCAGCTTGTTGTCTAAGAACACTGAAGCTTTCTTT | CASSLLSKNTEAFF
NA | TRBJ2-7 | few | TRBV12-3/TRBV12-4 | TGTGCCAGCAGCCCTCCCTCCGGGGACGAGCAGTACTTC | CASSPPSGDEQYF
NA | TRBJ2-7 | NA | TRBV15 | TGTGCCACCAGCAGGGACTCTTCCTACGAGCAGTACTTC | CATSRDSSYEQYF
NA | TRBJ1-2 | few | TRBV12-3/TRBV12-4 | TGTGCCAGCAGCCGTGGACAGCCCTCTGGCTACACCTTC | CASSRGQPSGYTF
NA | TRBJ2-1 | NA | TRBV24-1 | TGTGCCACCAGTGATTTGAGGCCAGGCGGCAATGAGCAGTTCTTC | CATSDLRPGGNEQFF
TRBD2 | TRBJ2-1 | NA | TRBV7-2 | TGTGCCAGCAGCTTCCCGGGACTAGCGGGCTACAATGAGCAGTTCTTC | CASSFPGLAGYNEQFF
NA | TRBJ2-7 | NA | TRBV11-2 | TGTGCCAGCAGCTTAGATATGATACAGGGTTTCGAGCAGTACTTC | CASSLDMIQGFEQYF